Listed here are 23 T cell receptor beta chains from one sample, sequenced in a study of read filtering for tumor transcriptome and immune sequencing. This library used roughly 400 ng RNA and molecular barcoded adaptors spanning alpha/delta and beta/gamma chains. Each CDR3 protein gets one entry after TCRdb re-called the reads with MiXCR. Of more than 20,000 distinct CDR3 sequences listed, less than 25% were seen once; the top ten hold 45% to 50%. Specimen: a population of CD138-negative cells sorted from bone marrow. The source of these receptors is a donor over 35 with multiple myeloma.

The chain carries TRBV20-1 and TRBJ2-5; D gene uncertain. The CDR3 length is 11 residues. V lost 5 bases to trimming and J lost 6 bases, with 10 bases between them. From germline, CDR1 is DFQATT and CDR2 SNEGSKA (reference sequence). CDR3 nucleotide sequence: TGCAGTGCTGGGTTGCCGCAGACCCAGTACTTC. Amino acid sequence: CSAGLPQTQYF.

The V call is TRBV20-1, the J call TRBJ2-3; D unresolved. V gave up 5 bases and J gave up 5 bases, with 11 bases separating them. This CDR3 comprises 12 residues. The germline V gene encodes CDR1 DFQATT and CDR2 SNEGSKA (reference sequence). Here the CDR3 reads CSAEDEGDTQYF. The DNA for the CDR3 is TGCAGTGCTGAGGACGAAGGAGATACGCAGTATTTT.

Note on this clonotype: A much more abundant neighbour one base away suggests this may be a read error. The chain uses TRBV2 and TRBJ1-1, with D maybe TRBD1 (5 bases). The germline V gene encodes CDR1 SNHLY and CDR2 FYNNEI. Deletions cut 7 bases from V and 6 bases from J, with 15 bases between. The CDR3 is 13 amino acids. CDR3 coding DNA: TGTGCCAGCACGGGGCCTGTGGGGGCTGAAGCTTTCTTT. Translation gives CASTGPVGAEAFF. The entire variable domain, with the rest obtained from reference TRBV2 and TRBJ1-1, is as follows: EPEVTQTPSHQVTQMGQEVILRCVPISNHLYFYWYRQILGQKVEFLVSFYNNEISEKSEIFDDQFSVERPDGSNFTLKIRSTKLEDSAMYFCASTGPVGAEAFFGQGTRLTVV.

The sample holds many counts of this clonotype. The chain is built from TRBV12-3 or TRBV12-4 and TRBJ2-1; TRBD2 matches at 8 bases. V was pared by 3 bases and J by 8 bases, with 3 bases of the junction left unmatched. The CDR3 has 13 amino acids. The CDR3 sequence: CASSFSGAHEQFF. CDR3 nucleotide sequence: TGTGCCAGCAGTTTTAGCGGGGCCCATGAGCAGTTCTTC.

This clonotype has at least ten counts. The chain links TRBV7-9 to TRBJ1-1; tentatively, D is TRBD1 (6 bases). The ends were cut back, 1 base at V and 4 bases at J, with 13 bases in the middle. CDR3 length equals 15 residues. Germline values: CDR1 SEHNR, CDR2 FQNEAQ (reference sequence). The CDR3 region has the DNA TGTGCCAGCAGCTTAGATTGGGGGCTGGGCACTGAAGCTTTCTTT. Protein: CASSLDWGLGTEAFF.

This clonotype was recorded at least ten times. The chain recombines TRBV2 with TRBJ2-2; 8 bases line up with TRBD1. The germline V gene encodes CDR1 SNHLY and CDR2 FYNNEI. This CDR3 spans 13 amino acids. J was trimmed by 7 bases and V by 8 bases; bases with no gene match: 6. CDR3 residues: CASRQGIGGELFF. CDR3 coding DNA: TGTGCCAGCCGACAGGGGATCGGCGGGGAGCTGTTTTTT.

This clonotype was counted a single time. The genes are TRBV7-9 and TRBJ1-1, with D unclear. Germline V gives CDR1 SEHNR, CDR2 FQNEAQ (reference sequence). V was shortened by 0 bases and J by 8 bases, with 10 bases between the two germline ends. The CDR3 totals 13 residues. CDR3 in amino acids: CASSLAHLSEAFF. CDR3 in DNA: TGTGCCAGCAGCTTAGCGCATCTGAGCGAAGCTTTCTTT.

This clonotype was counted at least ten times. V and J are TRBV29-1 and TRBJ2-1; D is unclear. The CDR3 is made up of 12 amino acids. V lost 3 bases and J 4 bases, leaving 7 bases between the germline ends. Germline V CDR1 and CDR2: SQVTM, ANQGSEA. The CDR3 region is CSVEYGYNEQFF. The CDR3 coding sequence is TGCAGCGTTGAGTACGGGTACAATGAGCAGTTCTTC.

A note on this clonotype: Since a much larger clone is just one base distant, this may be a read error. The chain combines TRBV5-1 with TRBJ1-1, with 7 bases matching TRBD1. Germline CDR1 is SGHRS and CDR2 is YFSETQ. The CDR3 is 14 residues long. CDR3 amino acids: CASTPGQWNTEALF. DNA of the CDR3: TGCGCCAGCACCCCGGGACAGTGGAACACTGAAGCTCTCTTT.

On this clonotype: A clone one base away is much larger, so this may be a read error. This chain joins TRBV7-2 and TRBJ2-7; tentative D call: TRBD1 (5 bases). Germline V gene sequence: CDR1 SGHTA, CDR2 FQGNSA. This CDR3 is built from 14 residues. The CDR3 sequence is CAGSWGFQSYEQYF. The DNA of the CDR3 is TGTGCCGGCAGCTGGGGCTTCCAGTCCTACGAGCAGTACTTC.

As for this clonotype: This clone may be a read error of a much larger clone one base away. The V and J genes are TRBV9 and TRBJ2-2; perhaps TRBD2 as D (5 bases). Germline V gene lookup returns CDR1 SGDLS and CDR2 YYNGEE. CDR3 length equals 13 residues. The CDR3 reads CTSSLLVAGELFF. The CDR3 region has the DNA TGTACCAGCAGCTTACTAGTAGCCGGGGAGCTGTTTTTT.

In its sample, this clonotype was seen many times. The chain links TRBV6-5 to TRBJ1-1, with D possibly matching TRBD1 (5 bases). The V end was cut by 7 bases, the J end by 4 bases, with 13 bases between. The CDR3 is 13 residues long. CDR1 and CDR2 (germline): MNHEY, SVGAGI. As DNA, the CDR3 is TGTGCCAGCACCAGCGACAGTTCCACTGAAGCTTTCTTT. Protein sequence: CASTSDSSTEAFF.

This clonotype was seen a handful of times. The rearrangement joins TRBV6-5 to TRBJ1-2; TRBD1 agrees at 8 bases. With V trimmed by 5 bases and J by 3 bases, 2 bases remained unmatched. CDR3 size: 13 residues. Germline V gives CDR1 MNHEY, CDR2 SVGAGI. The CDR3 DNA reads TGTGCCAGCAGTCAGGACAGGGACTATGGCTACACCTTC. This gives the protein CASSQDRDYGYTF.

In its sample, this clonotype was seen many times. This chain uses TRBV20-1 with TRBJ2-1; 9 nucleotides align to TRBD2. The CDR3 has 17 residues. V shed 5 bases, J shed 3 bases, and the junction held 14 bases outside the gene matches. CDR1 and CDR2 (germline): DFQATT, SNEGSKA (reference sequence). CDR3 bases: TGCAGTGCTCCCGCCCAACTGCTAGCGGGGTACTACAATGAGCAGTTCTTC. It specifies CSAPAQLLAGYYNEQFF.

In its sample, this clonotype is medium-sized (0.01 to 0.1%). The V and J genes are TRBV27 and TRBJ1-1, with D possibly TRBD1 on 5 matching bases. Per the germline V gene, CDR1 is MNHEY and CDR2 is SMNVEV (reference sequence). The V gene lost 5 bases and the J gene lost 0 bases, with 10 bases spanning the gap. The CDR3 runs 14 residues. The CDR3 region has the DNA TGTGCCAGCAGTCCCGGGACGGTGAACACTGAAGCTTTCTTT. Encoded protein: CASSPGTVNTEAFF.

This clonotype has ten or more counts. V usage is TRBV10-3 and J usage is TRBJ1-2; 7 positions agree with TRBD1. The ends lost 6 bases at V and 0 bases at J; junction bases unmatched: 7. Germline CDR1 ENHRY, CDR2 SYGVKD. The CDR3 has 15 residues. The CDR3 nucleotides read TGTGCCATCAGGGGGACAGCTTTAGCTAACTATGGCTACACCTTC. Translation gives CAIRGTALANYGYTF.

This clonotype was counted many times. In DNA form, the CDR3 reads TGTGCCAGCAGTTACTCATCAATTAACAGGGGTAATCAGCCCCAGCATTTT. Protein product: CASSYSSINRGNQPQHF. The chain couples TRBV6-5 to TRBJ1-5, with 7 bases fitting TRBD1. V trimming: 0 bases; J trimming: 4 bases; junction bases outside the gene matches: 9. The V gene's germline CDR1 is MNHEY and CDR2 SVGAGI. The CDR3 has 17 residues.

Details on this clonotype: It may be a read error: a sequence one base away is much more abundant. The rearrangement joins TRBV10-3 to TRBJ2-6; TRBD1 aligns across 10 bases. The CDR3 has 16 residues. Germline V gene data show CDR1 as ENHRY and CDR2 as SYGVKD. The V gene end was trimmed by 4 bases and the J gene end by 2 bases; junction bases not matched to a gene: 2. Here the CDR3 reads CAISGTGGAGANVLTF. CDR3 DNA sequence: TGTGCCATCAGTGGGACAGGGGGAGCTGGGGCCAACGTCCTGACTTTC.

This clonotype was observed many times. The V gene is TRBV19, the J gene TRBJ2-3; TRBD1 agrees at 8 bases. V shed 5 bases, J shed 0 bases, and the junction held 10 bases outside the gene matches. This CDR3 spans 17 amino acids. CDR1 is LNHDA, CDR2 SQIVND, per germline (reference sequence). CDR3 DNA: TGTGCCAGTAGTCCATTTCCCGGGACAGGCAGCACAGATACGCAGTATTTT. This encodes CASSPFPGTGSTDTQYF.

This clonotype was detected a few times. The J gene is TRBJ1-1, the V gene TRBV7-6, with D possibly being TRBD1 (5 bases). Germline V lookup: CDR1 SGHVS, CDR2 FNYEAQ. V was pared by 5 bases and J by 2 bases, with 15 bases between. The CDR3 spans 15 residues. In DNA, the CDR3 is TGTGCCAGCAGCCCCTCGTCTGGGGGTAACACTGAAGCTTTCTTT. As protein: CASSPSSGGNTEAFF.

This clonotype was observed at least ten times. The DNA for the CDR3 is TGTGCCAGCAGCCCCGCCAGCGGGTTAGAAGCTTTCTTT. Its protein is CASSPASGLEAFF. The V call is TRBV11-2, the J call TRBJ1-1, with unresolved D. The CDR3 totals 13 residues. V was shortened by 5 bases and J by 8 bases, with 15 bases between the two germline ends. Germline CDR1 is SGHAT and CDR2 is FQNNGV.

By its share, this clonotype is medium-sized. CDR3: CASSDPGQGVNEQFF. As DNA, the CDR3 is TGTGCCAGCAGTGACCCGGGACAGGGAGTCAATGAGCAGTTCTTC. This chain links TRBV6-5 with TRBJ2-1; 9 bases align to TRBD1. With 5 bases clipped from V and 6 bases from J, the junction kept 8 bases outside the gene matches. Germline CDR1 MNHEY, CDR2 SVGAGI. CDR3 length: 15 amino acids.

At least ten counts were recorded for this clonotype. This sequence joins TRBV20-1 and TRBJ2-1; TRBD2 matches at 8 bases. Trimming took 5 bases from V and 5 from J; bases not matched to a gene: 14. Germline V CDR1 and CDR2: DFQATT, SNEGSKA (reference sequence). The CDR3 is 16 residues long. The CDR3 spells CSAPRSGGRTHNEQFF. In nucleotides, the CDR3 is TGCAGTGCTCCCAGGAGCGGGGGCCGAACTCACAATGAGCAGTTCTTC.